Each of the 32 T cell receptor beta chains below was sequenced from the same sample in a study of spatial heterogeneity in lung cancer. TCRdb fed the 5' RACE reads into MiXCR, producing one record per CDR3 protein. The sample consists of more than 10,000 distinct CDR3 sequences, about 13% of them appearing once. Study results and limitations: For expanded intratumoral alpha and beta TCRs, counts tracked tumor mutation counts.

No antigen has been assigned to these receptors. Documented time point: sample taken at primary tumor resection. Sequenced material: lung tumor tissue, taken at surgery. These receptors came from a male donor with early-stage non-small cell lung cancer.

Only a few counts were recorded for this clonotype. The chain is built from TRBV28 and TRBJ2-3, with D perhaps matching TRBD1 or TRBD2 (5 bases each). The CDR3 is 13 residues long. Looked up from germline, CDR1 is MDHEN and CDR2 is SYDVKM. The V end was cut by 5 bases, the J end by 2 bases, with 8 bases between. In DNA, the CDR3 is TGTGCCAGCAGTGAGGGGTTCACAGATACGCAGTATTTT. Residues: CASSEGFTDTQYF. Complete variable domain (other parts from reference TRBV28 and TRBJ2-3): DVKVTQSSRYLVKRTGEKVFLECVQDMDHENMFWYRQDPGLGLRLIYFSYDVKMKEKGDIPEGYSVSREKKERFSLILESASTNQTSMYLCASSEGFTDTQYFGPGTRLTVL.

This clonotype has a handful of counts. The V and J genes are TRBV20-1 and TRBJ2-1, with TRBD2 as a possible D gene (5 bases). The germline V gene has CDR1 DFQATT and CDR2 SNEGSKA (reference sequence). V gave up 5 bases and J gave up 4 bases, with 18 bases separating them. The CDR3 covers 15 residues. The CDR3 bases are TGCAGTGCTTATCCCGCGGGCTGGGATTACAATGAGCAGTTCTTC. Translating it yields CSAYPAGWDYNEQFF.

This clonotype was found many times. The rearrangement uses TRBV10-3 and TRBJ2-5; 9 nucleotides line up with TRBD1. CDR3 length equals 14 residues. CDR1 is ENHRY, CDR2 SYGVKD, per germline. With V trimmed by 11 bases and J by 2 bases, 9 bases remained unmatched. The CDR3 loop reads CAARGQGRQETQYF. In nucleotides, the CDR3 is TGTGCCGCCCGCGGACAGGGGAGGCAAGAGACCCAGTACTTC.

This clonotype has at least ten counts. CDR3 amino acids: CASSLAGLQPQHF. CDR3 in DNA: TGTGCCAGCAGCTTAGCGGGGCTTCAGCCCCAGCATTTT. This rearrangement joins TRBV7-2 to TRBJ1-5; maybe TRBD1 (5 bases). The CDR3 is made up of 13 amino acids. Germline V gene lookup returns CDR1 SGHTA and CDR2 FQGNSA. V dropped 0 bases and J dropped 6 bases, with 6 bases sitting between them.

The chain links TRBV12-3 or TRBV12-4 to TRBJ2-7; D perhaps matches TRBD1 (6 bases). Trimming removed 5 bases from V and 3 bases from J, with 11 bases in between. The CDR3 loop spans 13 amino acids. CDR3 DNA: TGTGCCAGCAGTCAGGGGAAATTCTACGAGCAGTACTTC. This codes for CASSQGKFYEQYF.

Ten or more counts support this clonotype. This chain uses TRBV5-1 with TRBJ2-5; D may be TRBD1 or TRBD2 (5 bases each). V gave up 0 bases and J gave up 3 bases, with 6 bases separating them. The CDR3 is made up of 13 amino acids. In germline, CDR1 is SGHRS, CDR2 YFSETQ. In DNA, the CDR3 is TGCGCCAGCAGCTTGGGAGGGGAAGAGACCCAGTACTTC. Translated, it gives CASSLGGEETQYF.

This CDR3 is CASSLGTGISTDTQYF. The CDR3 DNA is TGTGCCAGCAGTCTTGGGACAGGGATTAGCACAGATACGCAGTATTTT. The chain combines TRBV12-3 or TRBV12-4 with TRBJ2-3; TRBD1 matches 9 bases. This CDR3 spans 16 amino acids. V lost 5 bases to trimming and J lost 0 bases; unmatched junction nucleotides: 6.

This clonotype was recorded many times. This chain joins TRBV6-5 and TRBJ1-1; D is uncertain. Trimming stripped 1 base from V and 1 base from J, with 4 bases between. The CDR3 is made up of 13 amino acids. Germline CDR1 reads MNHEY; CDR2 reads SVGAGI. The CDR3 DNA reads as TGTGCCAGCAGTTACTACACGAACACTGAAGCTTTCTTT. This sequence encodes CASSYYTNTEAFF.

The chain is built from TRBV7-2 and TRBJ1-1; TRBD1 matches 10 bases. The germline gives CDR1 SGHTA, CDR2 FQGNSA. With V trimmed by 4 bases and J by 5 bases, 7 bases remained unmatched. The CDR3 contains 15 residues. CDR3 region: CASSSTGGAWTEAFF. CDR3 sequence (DNA): TGTGCCAGCAGCTCGACAGGGGGCGCGTGGACTGAAGCTTTCTTT.

This clonotype was recorded a few times. The rearrangement links TRBV28 to TRBJ2-3, with D unresolved. Trimming stripped 4 bases from V and 2 bases from J, with 13 bases between. The germline V gene encodes CDR1 MDHEN and CDR2 SYDVKM. This CDR3 is built from 15 residues. In nucleotides, the CDR3 is TGTGCCAGCAGTTCTCCGCCAGAAGACACAGATACGCAGTATTTT. Amino acid sequence: CASSSPPEDTDTQYF.

This chain connects TRBV20-1 to TRBJ1-4; D uncertain. V shed 4 bases and J shed 7 bases, with 13 bases lying between them. The CDR3 extends over 13 amino acids. Germline CDR1 is DFQATT and CDR2 is SNEGSKA (reference sequence). The CDR3 nucleotides read TGCAGTGCTAAGGGAGGCGGGAGTGAAAAACTGTTTTTT. Its protein product is CSAKGGGSEKLFF.

The chain carries TRBV7-9 and TRBJ1-6, with 10 bases fitting TRBD1. The V gene's germline CDR1 is SEHNR and CDR2 FQNEAQ (reference sequence). Trimming at V came to 5 bases and at J to 7 bases, leaving 11 bases not matched to a gene. The CDR3 length is 17 residues. CDR3 bases: TGTGCCAGCAGCCCACCAACGGGGACAGGGGTAAATTCACCCCTCCACTTT. It yields the protein CASSPPTGTGVNSPLHF.

CDR3 in DNA: TGTGCCAGCAGCCTCTGGACAGGGCCTAATGAAAAACTGTTTTTT. Translation: CASSLWTGPNEKLFF. This chain links TRBV9 with TRBJ1-4, with 8 nucleotides matching TRBD1. In germline, CDR1 is SGDLS, CDR2 YYNGEE. Losses at the gene ends were 4 bases for V and 3 bases for J; bases not matched to a gene: 5. The CDR3 length is 15 residues.

This clonotype was observed a handful of times. This sequence joins TRBV6-5 and TRBJ2-7; perhaps TRBD2 as D (5 bases). This CDR3 is 13 amino acids long. Per germline, CDR1 MNHEY and CDR2 SVGAGI. V dropped 6 bases and J dropped 2 bases, with 11 bases sitting between them. In DNA, the CDR3 is TGTGCCAGCAGCTTGACGGGGACCTACGAGCAGTACTTC. Protein product: CASSLTGTYEQYF.

In this sample, this clonotype turned up many times. This chain joins TRBV28 and TRBJ1-2, with a tentative D call TRBD1 (6 bases). The CDR3 covers 12 residues. Between the trimmed V and J ends, which lost 4 bases and 5 bases, there was a span of 8 bases. Germline V gene lookup returns CDR1 MDHEN and CDR2 SYDVKM. This chain's CDR3 is CASSSQGYGYTF. CDR3 in DNA: TGTGCCAGCAGTTCGCAGGGGTATGGCTACACCTTC.

This clonotype was detected many times. V usage is TRBV7-9 and J usage is TRBJ2-7; the D is unclear. Germline CDR1 is SEHNR and CDR2 is FQNEAQ (reference sequence). CDR3 size: 12 residues. Trimming removed 0 bases at V and 7 bases at J, with 7 bases between. The DNA for the CDR3 is TGTGCCAGCAGCTTAGCGCGTGGAGAGCAGTACTTC. As protein: CASSLARGEQYF.

This clonotype was observed a few times. The chain employs TRBV10-3 and TRBJ2-5; 10 positions agree with TRBD2. The CDR3 covers 15 residues. Germline CDR1 and CDR2: ENHRY and SYGVKD. J was trimmed by 4 bases and V by 4 bases; bases with no gene match: 6. Here the CDR3 DNA reads TGTGCCATCAGTGGGCTAGCGGGGGACTCAGAGACCCAGTACTTC. Amino acids: CAISGLAGDSETQYF.

The genes are TRBV4-3 and TRBJ1-5; 7 bases match TRBD1. With 2 bases clipped from V and 4 bases from J, the junction kept 5 bases outside the gene matches. Per germline, CDR1 LGHNA and CDR2 YSLEER. The CDR3 contains 15 residues. The DNA of the CDR3 is TGCGCCAGCAGCCAAACAGGGGAGGCGAATCAGCCCCAGCATTTT. Its translation is CASSQTGEANQPQHF.

Here the CDR3 DNA reads TGCGCCAGCAGCTTGGCCCCAGGGGTCGCCGGGGAGCTGTTTTTT. This encodes CASSLAPGVAGELFF. V and J are TRBV5-1 and TRBJ2-2; D possibly corresponds to TRBD1 (6 bases). Germline V CDR1 and CDR2: SGHRS, YFSETQ. With 0 bases removed from V and 6 bases from J, the gap between germline ends came to 12 bases. The CDR3 covers 15 residues.

This clonotype was observed many times. The V call is TRBV3-1, the J call TRBJ2-1, with 11 bases aligning to TRBD2. The V gene end was trimmed by 0 bases and the J gene end by 0 bases; junction bases not matched to a gene: 7. This CDR3 is built from 19 residues. Germline CDR1 and CDR2: LGHDT and YNNKEL (reference sequence). The CDR3 DNA reads TGTGCCAGCAGCCAAGAGTGGCTAGCGGGGGGAAGCTCCTACAATGAGCAGTTCTTC. Its protein is CASSQEWLAGGSSYNEQFF.

This clonotype was seen ten or more times. The V call is TRBV6-6, the J call TRBJ2-1, with no clear D. The length of the CDR3 is 15 residues. V was shortened by 2 bases and J by 3 bases, with 11 bases between the two germline ends. Germline CDR1 reads MNHNY; CDR2 reads SVGAGI (reference sequence). The CDR3 protein is CASSYEGDYYNEQFF. The CDR3 nucleotides read TGTGCCAGCAGTTACGAAGGAGATTACTACAATGAGCAGTTCTTC.

This clonotype rates as medium-sized. V and J are TRBV6-2 or TRBV6-3 and TRBJ2-2; 11 bases are shared with TRBD2. CDR3 length equals 15 residues. V lost 7 bases, J lost 6 bases, and 7 bases stayed unmatched. CDR1 and CDR2 (germline): MNHEY, SVGEGT. The CDR3 coding sequence is TGTGCCAGCACCTCCCTAGCGGGGGGCGCCGGGGAGCTGTTTTTT. Its translation: CASTSLAGGAGELFF.

The gene calls are TRBV19 and TRBJ2-7; tentatively, D is TRBD1 or TRBD2 (6 bases each). V dropped 3 bases and J dropped 6 bases, with 12 bases sitting between them. The CDR3 length is 13 residues. Germline lookup yields CDR1 LNHDA and CDR2 SQIVND (reference sequence). The CDR3 loop is CASSMKGGGEQYF. DNA of the CDR3: TGTGCCAGTAGTATGAAGGGGGGCGGCGAGCAGTACTTC.

This clonotype turned up a few times. This rearrangement joins TRBV7-2 to TRBJ1-1; the match to TRBD1 covers 8 bases. This CDR3 is built from 13 residues. Germline V gene sequence: CDR1 SGHTA, CDR2 FQGNSA. Trimming took 5 bases from V and 6 from J; bases not matched to a gene: 5. CDR3 region: CASSPGQGAEAFF. CDR3 bases: TGTGCCAGCAGCCCTGGACAGGGTGCTGAAGCTTTCTTT.

This clonotype was picked up a small number of times. V is TRBV12-3 or TRBV12-4 and J is TRBJ2-5; weak D call: TRBD1 (5 bases). The CDR3 has 14 amino acids. Trimming took off 1 base at V and 4 bases at J, with 10 bases between the two ends. CDR3 nucleotide sequence: TGTGCCAGCAGTTTAGGGCTGGGGCCAGAGACCCAGTACTTC. It yields the protein CASSLGLGPETQYF.

Comments on this clonotype: Being one base from a much bigger clone, this may be a read error. The rearrangement joins TRBV29-1 to TRBJ2-7; 7 nucleotides line up with TRBD1. The CDR3 extends over 11 amino acids. The V and J ends lost 5 bases and 5 bases, in that order; junction bases with no gene match: 3. CDR1 and CDR2 from the germline V gene are SQVTM and ANQGSEA. The CDR3 coding sequence is TGCAGCGTTCGAACAGGGGACGAGCAGTACTTC. It yields the protein CSVRTGDEQYF.

The genes are TRBV24-1 and TRBJ2-5; a possible D gene is TRBD1 (6 bases). Between the trimmed V and J ends, which lost 4 bases and 4 bases, there was a span of 12 bases. There are 14 residues in the CDR3. Looked up from germline, CDR1 is KGHDR and CDR2 is SFDVKD. The CDR3 here is CATSDRDRIETQYF. In DNA, the CDR3 is TGTGCCACCAGTGACCGTGACAGGATAGAGACCCAGTACTTC.

This chain joins TRBV19 and TRBJ1-2; D unresolved. Between the trimmed V and J ends, which lost 4 bases and 4 bases, there was a span of 13 bases. The CDR3 contains 14 residues. Germline assignment: CDR1 LNHDA and CDR2 SQIVND (reference sequence). CDR3 sequence reads: CASSTEKYFYGYTF. The CDR3 region has the DNA TGTGCCAGTAGTACAGAGAAGTATTTCTATGGCTACACCTTC.

This clonotype is deemed medium-sized. This chain joins TRBV7-6 and TRBJ1-1, with TRBD1 identical over 8 bases. V was pared by 3 bases and J by 4 bases, with 7 bases of the junction left unmatched. The CDR3 has 15 amino acids. Germline V gene sequence: CDR1 SGHVS, CDR2 FNYEAQ. Here the CDR3 DNA reads TGTGCCAGCAGCTTCCAGACAGGGGAAGTCACTGAAGCTTTCTTT. It encodes CASSFQTGEVTEAFF.

This clonotype was counted many times. The chain carries TRBV12-3 or TRBV12-4 and TRBJ2-3, with D uncertain. Trimming removed 4 bases from V and 0 bases from J, with 8 bases in between. The CDR3 has 14 residues. The CDR3 DNA follows: TGTGCCAGCAGTTCCCGTGCTAGCACAGATACGCAGTATTTT. This encodes CASSSRASTDTQYF.

The chain recombines TRBV5-1 with TRBJ1-3; D may be TRBD1 (5 bases). Trimming took off 4 bases at V and 0 bases at J, with 11 bases between the two ends. Germline-derived CDR1 and CDR2 are SGHRS and YFSETQ. This CDR3 contains 15 residues. The DNA of the CDR3 is TGCGCCAGCAGCCGCGACGGGGGCTCTGGAAACACCATATATTTT. Residues: CASSRDGGSGNTIYF.

This clonotype occurred a few times. The gene calls are TRBV27 and TRBJ2-3, with 7 bases aligning to TRBD2. CDR3 size: 13 residues. J lost 6 bases, V lost 3 bases, and 3 bases had no gene match. CDR1 is MNHEY and CDR2 is SMNVEV in the germline V gene (reference sequence). Written as DNA, the CDR3 is TGTGCCAGCAGTTTCCAGCGGGGTGATACGCAGTATTTT. Translation gives CASSFQRGDTQYF.